Listed below are T cell receptor beta chains from one sample, sequenced in a study of OX40 agonist ivuxolimab in advanced cancers. Profiled with immunoSEQ multiplex PCR; TCRdb holds only in-frame clones, not every one. In the table there are 90,000 to 100,000 clones, about 88% of which are singletons. The specimen was CD4+ or CD8+ T cells sorted from blood, collected in a trial of the OX40 agonist ivuxolimab. The receptor set was obtained from an adult with an advanced solid tumor such as melanoma, head and neck, liver or kidney cancer. Each CDR3 is given with its conserved first and last residue. The D gene is left open where the match is weak. Rows may omit the clone size; those that give it use once, few, many or a size class.

V	D	size	J	CDR3	DNA
TRBV27	.	.	TRBJ1-5	CASSLGGPHQPQHF	TGTGCCAGCAGTTTGGGGGGGCCCCATCAGCCCCAGCATTTT
TRBV14	.	.	TRBJ2-3	CASSPLGSSTDTQYF	TGTGCCAGCAGCCCCCTCGGATCTAGCACAGATACGCAGTATTTT
TRBV18	.	.	TRBJ2-5	CASSPGGRETQYF	TGTGCCAGCTCACCGGGAGGCAGAGAGACCCAGTACTTC
TRBV19	TRBD1	.	TRBJ1-2	CASTYPGQGVGYTF	TGTGCCAGTACCTATCCGGGACAGGGGGTCGGCTACACCTTC
TRBV6-5	TRBD1	.	TRBJ2-1	CASSYGTGGWDEQFF	TGTGCCAGCAGTTACGGGACAGGGGGCTGGGATGAGCAGTTCTTC
TRBV29-1	.	.	TRBJ1-1	CSVGSGETEAFF	TGCAGCGTGGGTTCAGGGGAAACTGAAGCTTTCTTT
TRBV29-1	TRBD1	.	TRBJ1-1	CSVEDLTGVTEAFF	TGCAGCGTTGAAGATTTGACAGGGGTGACTGAAGCTTTCTTT
TRBV2	.	once	TRBJ1-5	CASSVSGGNQPQHF	TGTGCCAGCAGTGTGTCGGGAGGGAATCAGCCCCAGCATTTT
TRBV7-2	.	.	TRBJ2-1	CASSLYGGEQFF	TGTGCCAGCAGCCTGTATGGGGGGGAGCAGTTCTTC
TRBV7-2	.	.	TRBJ2-1	CASSSTGSYYNEQFF	TGTGCCAGCAGCTCGACTGGGTCTTATTACAATGAGCAGTTCTTC
TRBV7-2	TRBD1	.	TRBJ1-1	CASSPTTGVITEAFF	TGTGCCAGCAGCCCAACCACAGGGGTGATCACTGAAGCTTTCTTT
TRBV5-1	.	once	TRBJ2-3	CASSFTSLDTQYF	TGCGCCAGCAGCTTTACTAGTTTGGATACGCAGTATTTT
TRBV5-6	TRBD1	few	TRBJ1-4	CASSLDRGGEKLFF	TGTGCCAGCAGCTTGGACAGGGGAGGCGAAAAACTGTTTTTT
TRBV5-4	TRBD1	once	TRBJ1-3	CASSIGTDTTIYF	TGTGCCAGCAGCATCGGGACAGACACCACCATATATTTT
TRBV6-1	.	once	TRBJ2-1	CASSERPFAESDEQFF	TGTGCCAGCAGTGAACGGCCCTTCGCCGAGTCGGATGAGCAGTTCTTC
TRBV6-5	TRBD1	.	TRBJ1-2	CASSYPRDRVSGYTF	TGTGCCAGCAGTTACCCACGGGACAGGGTGTCTGGCTACACCTTC
TRBV18	.	.	TRBJ1-1	CASSLDGFAEAFF	TGTGCCAGCTCCCTAGATGGGTTCGCTGAAGCTTTCTTT
TRBV29-1	TRBD2	.	TRBJ2-2	CSVEGRGLAGTGELFF	TGCAGCGTTGAAGGTCGAGGACTAGCGGGCACCGGGGAGCTGTTTTTT
TRBV27	.	once	TRBJ2-1	CASSSPMYNEQFF	TGTGCCAGCAGTTCCCCGATGTACAATGAGCAGTTCTTC
TRBV21-1	.	.	TRBJ2-3	CASSKGCGGNVPTQYF	TGTGCCAGCAGCAAAGGATGCGGGGGGAACGTCCCTACGCAGTATTTT
TRBV19	TRBD1	.	TRBJ2-3	CATTTGDGTDTQYF	TGTGCCACCACGACAGGGGACGGCACAGATACGCAGTATTTT
TRBV2	.	few	TRBJ1-5	CASSEVGGNQPQHF	TGTGCCAGCAGTGAGGTGGGGGGCAATCAGCCCCAGCATTTT
TRBV27	.	.	TRBJ2-6	CASSLEGTGANVLTF	TGTGCCAGCAGTTTGGAGGGGACTGGGGCCAACGTCCTGACTTTC
TRBV5-1	.	.	TRBJ2-7	CASSQQASSYEQYF	TGCGCCAGCAGCCAACAGGCGAGCTCCTACGAGCAGTACTTC
TRBV5-8	TRBD1	.	TRBJ2-5	CASSNQQGPLETQYF	TGTGCCAGCAGCAACCAACAGGGGCCTTTGGAGACCCAGTACTTC
TRBV11-2	.	.	TRBJ2-4	CASSSLAKNIQYF	TGTGCCAGCAGCTCCCTAGCCAAAAACATTCAGTACTTC
TRBV4-1	.	once	TRBJ2-1	CASSRLGGLDNEQFF	TGCGCCAGCAGCCGCCTAGGCGGGTTGGACAATGAGCAGTTCTTC
TRBV6-1	TRBD1	.	TRBJ1-5	CASSDREHQPQHF	TGTGCCAGCAGCGACAGGGAACATCAGCCCCAGCATTTT
TRBV6-4	.	.	TRBJ2-2	CASSSFVGELFF	TGTGCCAGCAGTAGCTTTGTCGGGGAGCTGTTTTTT
TRBV6-1	TRBD1	.	TRBJ1-4	CASTGTVATNEKLFF	TGTGCCAGCACCGGGACAGTTGCAACTAATGAAAAACTGTTTTTT
TRBV18	.	.	TRBJ2-2	CASSPGLNTGELFF	TGTGCCAGCTCACCAGGGTTGAACACCGGGGAGCTGTTTTTT
TRBV4-1	.	once	TRBJ2-3	CASRWGGGTPDTQYF	TGCGCCAGCAGATGGGGAGGTGGGACCCCAGATACGCAGTATTTT
TRBV5-1	.	.	TRBJ2-1	CASAGSSYNEQFF	TGCGCCAGCGCGGGAAGCTCCTACAATGAGCAGTTCTTC
TRBV5-6	TRBD2	.	TRBJ2-2	CASSPIAGGTGELFF	TGTGCCAGCAGCCCCATAGCGGGAGGTACTGGGGAGCTGTTTTTT
TRBV2	TRBD2	.	TRBJ2-3	CASSATSGTGDTQYF	TGTGCCAGCAGTGCTACTAGCGGGACTGGGGATACGCAGTATTTT
TRBV28	.	once	TRBJ1-1	CASSTGGGMNTEAFF	TGTGCCAGCAGTACGGGTGGAGGGATGAACACTGAAGCTTTCTTT
TRBV7-2	.	.	TRBJ2-3	CASSATAQAGGTQYF	TGTGCCAGCTCGGCGACGGCCCAGGCTGGGGGTACGCAGTATTTT
TRBV2	.	.	TRBJ1-2	CASSEESRGIYGYTF	TGTGCCAGCAGTGAAGAGAGTAGGGGGATTTATGGCTACACCTTC
TRBV27	.	.	TRBJ2-1	CASTRLGRNEQFF	TGTGCCAGCACCCGGTTAGGTCGGAATGAGCAGTTCTTC
TRBV29-1	.	.	TRBJ1-2	CSVGQGIYGYTF	TGCAGCGTTGGGCAGGGGATATATGGCTACACCTTC
TRBV5-8	.	few	TRBJ1-2	CASSSQSRGYTF	TGTGCCAGCAGCTCGCAATCTCGTGGCTACACCTTC
TRBV6-5	.	once	TRBJ1-1	CASSYDGTAATEAFF	TGTGCCAGCAGTTACGATGGCACAGCAGCCACTGAAGCTTTCTTT
TRBV5-6	.	few	TRBJ1-2	CASSPLGRENYGYTF	TGTGCCAGCAGCCCCCTAGGCAGGGAGAACTATGGCTACACCTTC
TRBV11-1	.	.	TRBJ2-2	CASSSTGGATGELFF	TGTGCCAGCAGTTCCACAGGGGGGGCCACCGGGGAGCTGTTTTTT